This TCR beta chain was observed in a study of early T cells in non-severe SARS-CoV-2 infection. Study as a whole: Sequencing used unsorted whole-blood bulk RNA, so chains lack pairing.

TCRdb re-called the 5' RACE reads through MiXCR, storing one row per CDR3 protein. The sample lists some 23,000 distinct CDR3 sequences, around 5.2% occurring once. This clonotype was counted at least ten times. The antigen is not known. Study results and caveats: There was a bias toward anti-spike CD8 responses in VDJdb matching, which missed private and CD4 specificities.

Germline lookup yields CDR1 SEHNR and CDR2 FQNEAQ (reference sequence). This CDR3 is built from 13 residues. Trimming left V 5 bases short and J 1 base short, with 8 bases between. The TCR was taken from an adult who was a healthcare worker with PCR-confirmed SARS-CoV-2 infection or an uninfected control (not recorded which). The sequencing input was whole blood. This sequence joins TRBV7-9 and TRBJ1-1, with a possible D match to TRBD1 (6 bases). DNA of the CDR3: TGTGCCAGCAGCCCACAGGGGAACACTGAAGCTTTCTTT. It translates to CASSPQGNTEAFF.